The entry below describes one T cell receptor (beta chain). As yet, its antigen is unknown. Treatment in this sample: roughly 20 received Ad26.COV2.S at low or high dose, single or two shots; several received placebo; per-sample allocation not given. Sampling occurred on day 63 after the first vaccine or placebo injection. The sample came from a Boston adult aged 18-55 years. This entry is derived from a study of Ad26.COV2.S vaccination and SARS-CoV-2 variants. Study findings and constraints: Reported post-vaccination CD8+ and CD4+ T cell responses to spike showed substantial breadth.

Assay: immunoSEQ multiplex PCR; the TCRdb copy retains only in-frame clones and omits some. Among a few hundred thousand clones, 83% were seen once, and the ten largest hold about 8%. The sequenced sample was peripheral blood, obtained in a trial of Ad26.COV2.S vaccine versus placebo. The clonotype comes from a person between 18 and 59 years old who received the Ad26.COV2.S COVID-19 vaccine or a placebo.

DNA for the CDR3: TGTGCCAGCAGCTCGAACCAAGAGACCCAGTACTTC. Translating it yields CASSSNQETQYF. This rearrangement joins TRBV7-3 to TRBJ2-5; no clear D. Germline values: CDR1 SGHTA, CDR2 FQGTGA. V dropped 4 bases and J dropped 0 bases, with 3 bases sitting between them. The CDR3 spans 12 residues.